Below, 9 T cell receptor beta chains from the same sample are listed, as sequenced in a study of blood T cell repertoires in COVID-19. Here immunoSEQ multiplex PCR was the method, and the copy in TCRdb shows in-frame clones only, minus some. The sample includes under 300,000 clones, 65% to 90% of them seen just once. Sample: peripheral blood. Source of these receptors: a woman of 80 years or more with active or convalescent COVID-19.

The chain uses TRBV7-7 and TRBJ2-2; 8 bases fit TRBD1. Germline CDR1 is SSHAT and CDR2 is FNYEAQ (reference sequence). Unmatched junction bases numbered 9, after V lost 1 base and J lost 2 bases. The CDR3 runs to 18 residues. The CDR3, as DNA: TGTGCCAGCAGCTTAGGGATGAGGGGACAGGTTAACACCGGGGAGCTGTTTTTT. It translates to CASSLGMRGQVNTGELFF.

The CDR3 loop reads CASSLKLAVSSYNEQFF. CDR3 DNA sequence: TGCGCCAGCAGCCTGAAATTAGCGGTGAGCTCCTACAATGAGCAGTTCTTC. The chain employs TRBV4-1 and TRBJ2-1, with D tentatively TRBD2 (6 bases). V was clipped by 4 bases and J by 0 bases, with 16 bases between them. The CDR3 spans 17 residues. Germline V gene sequence: CDR1 MGHRA, CDR2 YSYEKL.

The V call is TRBV11-3, the J call TRBJ2-2; no firm D call. The CDR3 sequence is 13 residues long. Germline V gene lookup returns CDR1 SGHNT and CDR2 YENEEA. Trimming removed 5 bases from V and 10 bases from J, with 14 bases in between. The CDR3 loop reads CASSLSNYEELFF. CDR3 bases: TGTGCCAGCAGCCTCTCGAACTACGAGGAGCTGTTTTTT.

The chain joins TRBV24-1 to TRBJ2-3; TRBD1 aligns across 12 bases. Per germline, CDR1 KGHDR and CDR2 SFDVKD. The CDR3 covers 19 residues. V lost 3 bases, J lost 4 bases, and 13 bases stayed unmatched. CDR3 DNA sequence: TGTGCCACCAGTGATCCACCGGGACAGGGGGCGCAGGTCGCAGATACGCAGTATTTT. Encoded protein: CATSDPPGQGAQVADTQYF.

J is TRBJ1-2 and V is TRBV12-3 or TRBV12-4; D uncertain. Trimming removed 4 bases at V and 6 bases at J, with 9 bases between. This CDR3 spans 12 amino acids. The CDR3 DNA follows: TGTGCCAGCAGTTACTGGAGGGATGGCTACACCTTC. This encodes CASSYWRDGYTF.

The DNA of the CDR3 is TGTGCCAGCAGCCGGACTAGCGGGGGGCGTTTCACAGATACGCAGTATTTT. This sequence encodes CASSRTSGGRFTDTQYF. The chain recombines TRBV3-1 (or the pseudogene TRBV3-2) with TRBJ2-3; 14 nucleotides match TRBD2. The CDR3 is 17 residues long. Trimming at V came to 4 bases and at J to 2 bases, leaving 5 bases not matched to a gene. CDR1 and CDR2 from the germline V gene are LGHDT and YNNKEL (reference sequence).

The V and J genes are TRBV6-2 or TRBV6-3 and TRBJ2-3, with TRBD2 identical over 13 bases. The CDR3 is 18 residues long. The junction had 7 bases not matched to a gene; V was cut back by 2 bases and J by 2 bases. CDR1 MNHEY and CDR2 SVGEGT come from the germline V gene. This CDR3 reads CASSYTPGTSGVTDTQYF. CDR3 bases: TGTGCCAGCAGTTACACGCCCGGGACTAGCGGGGTCACAGATACGCAGTATTTT.

This clone came up a few times. The rearrangement uses TRBV5-6 and TRBJ1-2, with 7 positions matching TRBD1. The germline gives CDR1 SGHDT, CDR2 YYEEEE. The V gene end was trimmed by 3 bases and the J gene end by 2 bases; junction bases not matched to a gene: 1. The length of the CDR3 is 13 residues. The CDR3 here is CASSSGQNYGYTF. CDR3 sequence (DNA): TGTGCCAGCAGCTCGGGACAGAACTATGGCTACACCTTC. Full variable domain (rest looked up from reference TRBV5-6 and TRBJ1-2): DAGVTQSPTHLIKTRGQQVTLRCSPKSGHDTVSWYQQALGQGPQFIFQYYEEEERQRGNFPDRFSGHQFPNYSSELNVNALLLGDSALYLCASSSGQNYGYTFGSGTRLTVV.

J is TRBJ2-7 and V is TRBV10-2; TRBD2 matches at 12 bases. The CDR3 consists of 14 residues. V shed 4 bases and J 6 bases; nucleotides not matched to a gene: 4. The germline CDR1 and CDR2 sequences are WSHSY and SAAADI. CDR3 in amino acids: CASSGLAGAAEQYF. CDR3 nucleotides: TGCGCCAGCAGTGGACTAGCGGGAGCCGCCGAGCAGTACTTC.